Listed below are T cell receptor beta chains from one sample, sequenced in a study of shared clonotypes between healthy human individuals. This table comes from immunoSEQ multiplex PCR, and its TCRdb copy is limited to in-frame clones, with some not included. The data show some 600,000 clones, approximately 96% seen once. What was sequenced was naive CD8+ T cells sorted from blood. The source of these receptors is a woman in her twenties or thirties in good health. The CDR3 runs from the conserved cysteine through the conserved F or W. A D gene is named only where the DNA matches it firmly. Size tells how often a clone was seen (once, few, many) or the class of an expanded clone, and some rows leave it out.

size: -
V: TRBV30
J: TRBJ2-3
length: 16
D: TRBD2
CDR3: CAWSPGLAGPTDTQYF
DNA: TGTGCCTGGAGCCCGGGACTAGCGGGACCCACAGATACGCAGTATTTT

size: -
V: TRBV5-8
J: TRBJ1-5
length: 14
D: -
CDR3: CASSLDLSNQPQHF
DNA: TGTGCCAGCAGCTTGGATCTAAGCAATCAGCCCCAGCATTTT

size: -
V: TRBV6-6
J: TRBJ2-2
length: 16
D: TRBD1
CDR3: CASSYSGTVKAGELFF
DNA: TGTGCCAGCAGTTACTCCGGGACAGTTAAGGCCGGGGAGCTGTTTTTT

size: -
V: TRBV5-4
J: TRBJ1-4
length: 15
D: -
CDR3: CASSLWQGTNEKLFF
DNA: TGTGCCAGCAGCTTGTGGCAGGGAACTAATGAAAAACTGTTTTTT

size: -
V: TRBV28
J: TRBJ1-2
length: 13
D: -
CDR3: CASRFRDFYGYTF
DNA: TGTGCCAGCAGGTTCAGGGACTTCTATGGCTACACCTTC

size: -
V: TRBV5-1
J: TRBJ1-2
length: 14
D: TRBD1
CDR3: CASPRTGSWHGYTF
DNA: TGCGCCAGCCCCAGGACAGGGAGTTGGCATGGCTACACCTTC

size: -
V: TRBV27
J: TRBJ1-2
length: 15
D: -
CDR3: CASRGGKGKNYGYTF
DNA: TGTGCCAGCAGGGGGGGAAAGGGGAAAAACTATGGCTACACCTTC

size: -
V: TRBV5-4
J: TRBJ2-7
length: 15
D: TRBD1
CDR3: CASSLTGTGEREKDF
DNA: TGTGCCAGCAGCTTAACCGGGACAGGGGAACGGGAGAAGGACTTC

size: -
V: TRBV13
J: TRBJ2-3
length: 15
D: TRBD2
CDR3: CASSRLAVNQDTQYF
DNA: TGTGCCAGCAGCCGTCTAGCGGTCAACCAAGATACGCAGTATTTT

size: -
V: TRBV15
J: TRBJ2-7
length: 15
D: -
CDR3: CATSREQGIGDEQYF
DNA: TGTGCCACCAGCAGAGAGCAGGGGATTGGCGACGAGCAGTACTTC

size: -
V: TRBV7-9
J: TRBJ2-1
length: 13
D: -
CDR3: CASSGDGYNEQFF
DNA: TGTGCCAGCAGTGGGGACGGTTACAATGAGCAGTTCTTC

size: once
V: TRBV27
J: TRBJ2-1
length: 14
D: TRBD2
CDR3: CASSLGLAYNEQFF
DNA: TGTGCCAGCAGTCTGGGACTAGCCTACAATGAGCAGTTCTTC

size: -
V: TRBV9
J: TRBJ2-7
length: 16
D: TRBD2
CDR3: CASSGMSGTGTYEQYF
DNA: TGTGCCAGCAGCGGGATGAGCGGGACCGGGACCTACGAGCAGTACTTC

size: -
V: TRBV27
J: TRBJ2-3
length: 16
D: -
CDR3: CASSPSTGDYTDTQYF
DNA: TGTGCCAGCAGTCCTTCGACAGGAGACTACACAGATACGCAGTATTTT

size: -
V: TRBV7-2
J: TRBJ2-2
length: 16
D: TRBD2
CDR3: CASSLVAGESTGELFF
DNA: TGTGCCAGCAGCTTAGTAGCGGGAGAGAGTACCGGGGAGCTGTTTTTT

size: -
V: TRBV7-3
J: TRBJ2-1
length: 15
D: -
CDR3: CASSLSLGGLNEQFF
DNA: TGTGCCAGCAGCTTAAGTTTAGGGGGTCTCAATGAGCAGTTCTTC

size: -
V: TRBV10-2
J: TRBJ2-7
length: 14
D: TRBD2
CDR3: CASSESPAGTEQYF
DNA: TGCGCCAGCAGTGAGTCCCCAGCGGGAACTGAGCAGTACTTC

size: -
V: TRBV5-1
J: TRBJ2-3
length: 17
D: TRBD2
CDR3: CASSTGLAGKSTDTQYF
DNA: TGCGCCAGCAGCACGGGACTAGCGGGGAAAAGCACAGATACGCAGTATTTT

size: -
V: TRBV27
J: TRBJ2-7
length: 13
D: -
CDR3: CASSLGLAYEQYF
DNA: TGTGCCAGCAGTTTAGGGCTAGCCTACGAGCAGTACTTC

size: -
V: TRBV15
J: TRBJ2-7
length: 15
D: -
CDR3: CATSRDRAGTYEQYF
DNA: TGTGCCACCAGCAGAGATCGGGCGGGGACCTACGAGCAGTACTTC

size: -
V: TRBV13
J: TRBJ2-7
length: 15
D: TRBD2
CDR3: CASSSRGSGSYEQYF
DNA: TGTGCCAGCAGCTCACGGGGTAGCGGGAGTTACGAGCAGTACTTC

size: -
V: TRBV27
J: TRBJ1-2
length: 16
D: -
CDR3: CASSLSAPGDDYGYTF
DNA: TGTGCCAGCAGTTTATCCGCCCCAGGGGATGACTATGGCTACACCTTC

size: -
V: TRBV11-2
J: TRBJ1-1
length: 15
D: -
CDR3: CASSLAAGPNTEAFF
DNA: TGTGCCAGCAGCTTAGCGGCGGGGCCGAACACTGAAGCTTTCTTT

size: -
V: TRBV7-2
J: TRBJ2-7
length: 13
D: TRBD2
CDR3: CASSSSGTYEQYF
DNA: TGTGCCAGCAGCTCTAGCGGTACCTACGAGCAGTACTTC

size: -
V: TRBV7-9
J: TRBJ2-2
length: 16
D: TRBD1
CDR3: CASSGAGTGGTGELFF
DNA: TGTGCCAGCAGCGGAGCAGGGACAGGGGGGACCGGGGAGCTGTTTTTT

size: -
V: TRBV7-9
J: TRBJ2-5
length: 15
D: TRBD1
CDR3: CASSTGTGNQETQYF
DNA: TGTGCCAGCAGCACCGGGACAGGCAACCAAGAGACCCAGTACTTC

size: -
V: TRBV2
J: TRBJ1-1
length: 17
D: -
CDR3: CASSEIQGSGMNTEAFF
DNA: TGTGCCAGCAGTGAGATTCAGGGGTCCGGTATGAACACTGAAGCTTTCTTT

size: -
V: TRBV28
J: TRBJ1-5
length: 13
D: -
CDR3: CASSFSVSQPQHF
DNA: TGTGCCAGCAGTTTTTCGGTCTCCCAGCCCCAGCATTTT

size: -
V: TRBV5-8
J: TRBJ2-7
length: 14
D: TRBD1
CDR3: CASSQTGEAYEQYF
DNA: TGTGCCAGCAGTCAGACAGGGGAGGCCTACGAGCAGTACTTC

size: once
V: TRBV28
J: TRBJ2-7
length: 14
D: -
CDR3: CASSQLPGGGEQYF
DNA: TGTGCCAGCAGCCAGTTGCCAGGGGGGGGAGAGCAGTACTTC

size: -
V: TRBV29-1
J: TRBJ2-1
length: 15
D: TRBD2
CDR3: CSVERSGSSYNEQFF
DNA: TGCAGCGTTGAACGTAGCGGGAGCTCCTACAATGAGCAGTTCTTC

size: once
V: TRBV4-1
J: TRBJ1-2
length: 15
D: -
CDR3: CASSPGAAGGYGYTF
DNA: TGCGCCAGCAGCCCAGGCGCGGCGGGCGGCTATGGCTACACCTTC

size: -
V: TRBV27
J: TRBJ2-7
length: 13
D: TRBD1
CDR3: CASSWGQGYEQYF
DNA: TGTGCCAGCAGTTGGGGACAGGGCTACGAGCAGTACTTC

size: -
V: TRBV19
J: TRBJ1-1
length: 13
D: -
CDR3: CASSMGEGTEAFF
DNA: TGTGCCAGTAGTATGGGGGAGGGCACTGAAGCTTTCTTT

size: -
V: TRBV28
J: TRBJ2-3
length: 12
D: -
CDR3: CASSFGRDTQYF
DNA: TGTGCCAGCAGTTTCGGGAGAGATACGCAGTATTTT